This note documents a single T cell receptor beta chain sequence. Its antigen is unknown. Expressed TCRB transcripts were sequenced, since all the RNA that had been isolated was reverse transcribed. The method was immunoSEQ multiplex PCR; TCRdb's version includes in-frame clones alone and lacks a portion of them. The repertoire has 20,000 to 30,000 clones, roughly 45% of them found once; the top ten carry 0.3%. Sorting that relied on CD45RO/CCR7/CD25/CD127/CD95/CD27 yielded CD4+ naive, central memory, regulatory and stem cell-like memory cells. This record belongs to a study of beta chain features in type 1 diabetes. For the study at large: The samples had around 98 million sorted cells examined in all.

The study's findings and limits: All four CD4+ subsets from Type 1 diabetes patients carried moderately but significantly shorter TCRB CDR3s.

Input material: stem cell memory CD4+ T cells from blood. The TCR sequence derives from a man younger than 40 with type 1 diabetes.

CDR3 residues: CASRSTSSTDTQYF. CDR3 sequence (DNA): TGCGCCAGCAGGTCCACTAGTAGCACAGATACGCAGTATTTT. This chain connects TRBV5-1 to TRBJ2-3; TRBD2 is a possible D gene (5 bases). There are 14 residues in the CDR3. Per the germline V gene, CDR1 is SGHRS and CDR2 is YFSETQ. Between the trimmed V and J ends, which lost 5 bases and 0 bases, there was a span of 10 bases.